This TCR beta chain was sequenced in a study of T cell responses to AZD1222 COVID-19 vaccine. Findings and limits, study-wide: Females made up more of the donors, who were largely white British, and clonal diversity may have come out too low. Reports indicate that nearly half of spike-specific TCRs are directed at unmutated variant regions.

A single count supports this clone. Its antigen is currently unknown. Repertoires were generated with immunoSEQ multiplex PCR, while TCRdb's copy carries only in-frame clones and drops some. The repertoire holds about 92,000 clones, with roughly nine tenths as singletons. The receptor was isolated from an adult in good health. The source material was peripheral blood, sampled on day 0 of AZD1222 vaccination.

The chain's CDR3 is CASSLNSRGMNTEAFF. CDR3 DNA: TGCGCCAGCAGCTTAAACAGCAGGGGAATGAACACTGAAGCTTTCTTT. The chain couples TRBV5-1 to TRBJ1-1, with D perhaps matching TRBD1 (6 bases). This CDR3 region has 16 residues. The germline CDR1 and CDR2 sequences are SGHRS and YFSETQ. V was pared by 2 bases and J by 0 bases, with 14 bases between.